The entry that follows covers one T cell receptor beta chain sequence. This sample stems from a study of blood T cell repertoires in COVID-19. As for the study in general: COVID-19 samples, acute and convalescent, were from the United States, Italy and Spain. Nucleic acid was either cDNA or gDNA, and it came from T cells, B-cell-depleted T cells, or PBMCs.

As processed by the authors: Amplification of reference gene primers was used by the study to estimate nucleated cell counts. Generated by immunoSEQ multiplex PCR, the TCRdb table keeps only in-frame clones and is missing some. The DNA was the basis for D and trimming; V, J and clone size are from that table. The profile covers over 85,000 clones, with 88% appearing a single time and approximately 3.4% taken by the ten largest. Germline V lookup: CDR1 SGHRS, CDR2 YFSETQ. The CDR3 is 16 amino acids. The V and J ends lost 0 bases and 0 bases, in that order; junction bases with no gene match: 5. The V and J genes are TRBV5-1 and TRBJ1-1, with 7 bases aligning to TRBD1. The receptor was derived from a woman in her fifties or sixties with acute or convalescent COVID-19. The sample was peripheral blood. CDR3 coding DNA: TGCGCCAGCAGCTTGGACGGGACAGTCATGAACACTGAAGCTTTCTTT. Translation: CASSLDGTVMNTEAFF. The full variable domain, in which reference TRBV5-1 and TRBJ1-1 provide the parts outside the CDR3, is KAGVTQTPRYLIKTRGQQVTLSCSPISGHRSVSWYQQTPGQGLQFLFEYFSETQRNKGNFPGRFSGRQFSNSRSEMNVSTLELGDSALYLCASSLDGTVMNTEAFFGQGTRLTVV.